This record concerns one T cell receptor beta chain sequence. The antigen it recognizes is unknown. There are no base qualities to consult, and no much larger clone falls within one base. The CDR3 measures 12 amino acids from cysteine to phenylalanine. Of the read, only the CDR3 DNA is kept; its 36 bases are in frame from base 1. The germline V gene encodes CDR1 MNHNY and CDR2 SVGAGI (reference sequence). V is cut by 4 bases and J by 2 bases, and the space between the germline ends is 3 bases. This record comes from a study of shared clonotypes between healthy human individuals (dated by TCRdb to 2018 to 2021). Regarding the complete study: A couple of women and a few men aged 18 to 49 years were included in the cohort. For each donor, three plates each were used for CD4 naive and CD4 memory, two plates were used for CD8 naive, and one plate was used for CD8 memory. Blood TCR repertoires of about 5 healthy adults were deeply sequenced to estimate repertoire size and the extent of clonotype sharing between individuals. Libraries were prepared and TCR repertoires were sequenced by different laboratories using diverse techniques, in order to increase sequencing depth and limit assay-specific biases. Between about 0.8 and 9 billion PBMCs per donor were obtained by leukapheresis.

Using the deep immunoSEQ assay, multiplex PCR amplified TCR CDR3 regions from genomic DNA. Extracted genomic DNA from each cell subset was distributed evenly across all wells of several immunoSEQ 96-well plates, and each plate was treated as a replicate. For sorted subsets, around 200 ng genomic DNA, equal to 30,000 or so T cell genomes, was loaded into each replicate PCR. Purified libraries were measured with a Qubit 3.0 fluorometer, size-checked on a Bioanalyzer 2100, and measured again with the KAPA Library Quantification kit. Every immunoSEQ 96-well plate was sequenced on a separate single-read 150-cycle Illumina NextSeq 550 flow cell. The published analysis was carried out like this. The immunoSEQ output contained only junctional sequences without quality scores, so filtering could not match that applied to full-length reads. Sequences were annotated with PyIR, a Python wrapper for IgBLAST v1.9, and V/J genes and CDR3 were assigned using IMGT germline references. Reads with weak V/J assignments (E-value above 1e-6), missing CDR3, stop codons, out-of-frame junctions, or ambiguous translated residues were removed. V3J clonotypes were defined as sequences sharing an identical inferred V gene, J gene, and CDR3 amino acid sequence. Percentage overlap between repertoires was computed as shared unique clonotypes divided by the size of the smaller repertoire. Three approaches were used to assess repertoire richness: RTK rarefaction, the Chao1 estimator, and Recon v2.1 estimates of unobserved clonotypes. Generation probabilities for all TCRbeta clonotypes obtained by the gDNA method from a few donors were computed using OLGA. In its TCRdb copy, this immuneACCESS table keeps in-frame sequences only and misses some clones. Where compared with another copy, unresolved V genes explain less than half of these, and the others have no known cause. V and J calls and clone size are given by that table; D and trimming were obtained from the DNA. The sample table records just over 2,000,000 clones; roughly 94% of these occur just once. 0.1% to 0.15% of the sample is in the top ten clones.

The donors were healthy, HIV-negative adults who had no recently reported acute infections or vaccinations. Only Caucasian adults living in Nashville, Tennessee, USA were represented among the donors. CD4+ T cells were enriched by magnetic negative selection; naive cells were then positively selected on CD45RA, and the negative fraction formed the memory subset. After blood collection by leukapheresis, PBMCs were isolated using Ficoll-Histopaque density gradient centrifugation and then cryopreserved in the vapor phase of liquid nitrogen. Analytical flow cytometry was used to check the purity and quantity of every magnetically sorted T cell population. Each sorted fraction had its genomic DNA isolated and then quantified by UV absorbance on a Nanodrop 2000c. What the authors observed across the whole study: When a handful of donors were compared, the shared fraction of clonotypes was about 5.5% for naive CD4, over 3% for naive CD8, 2.3% for memory CD4, and 0.3% to 0.5% for memory CD8. Clonotypes shared by all four sorted-subset donors showed higher generation probabilities than non-shared clonotypes. Only blood was sampled, and tissue TCR repertoires likely differ from those in blood. Based on pairwise subsampling, the degree of clonotype sharing among donors was expected to be affected by sequencing depth. Incomplete sequencing was indicated by rarefaction of sorted-subset datasets, despite the large sequencing depth. Because the study included a small number of donors, the genetic and exposure-history diversity represented was limited. Estimated clonotype richness was generally larger for naive than for memory subsets.

Sequenced sample: naive CD4+ T cells sorted from blood. The sample's cell subset or site label, decoded: CD45RA+ positively selected. This TCR was recovered from a man aged 18-30 years in good health. The chain joins TRBV6-6 to TRBJ1-3; the D gene assignment is ambiguous. The CDR3 protein: CASSSAGNTIYF. In nucleotide form, the sequence is TGTGCCAGCAGTTCGGCTGGAAACACCATATATTTT.